A single sample is the source of the 10 T cell receptor beta chains below, sequenced in a study of blood T cell repertoires in COVID-19. Sequencing was performed with immunoSEQ multiplex PCR; in TCRdb, only in-frame clones are kept and a portion is missing. The repertoire includes around 190,000 clones, about 82% of them detected once, and about 5.6% sits in the top ten. The specimen was PBMCs or T cells enriched from blood (not recorded which). Receptor source: a man aged 40-55 years with acute COVID-19.

V usage is TRBV5-1 and J usage is TRBJ1-1; D possibly corresponds to TRBD1 (5 bases). Trimming removed 1 base from V and 0 bases from J, with 10 bases in between. The germline V gene encodes CDR1 SGHRS and CDR2 YFSETQ. The CDR3 has 15 residues. The CDR3 here is CASSLNPGLNTEAFF. CDR3 DNA sequence: TGCGCCAGCAGCTTGAATCCAGGGTTGAACACTGAAGCTTTCTTT.

CDR3 coding DNA: TGTGCCATCAGTGATAGGGGGCGGGACACTGAAGCTTTCTTT. Encoded protein: CAISDRGRDTEAFF. The chain recombines TRBV10-3 with TRBJ1-1, with 7 bases fitting TRBD1. V gave up 3 bases and J gave up 3 bases; unmatched junction bases: 4. The CDR3 loop spans 14 amino acids. Germline-derived CDR1 and CDR2 are ENHRY and SYGVKD.

The V and J genes are TRBV28 and TRBJ1-4; no clear D gene. Trimming took 2 bases from V and 8 from J, leaving 12 bases between them. Looked up from germline, CDR1 is MDHEN and CDR2 is SYDVKM. This CDR3 contains 14 residues. The CDR3 nucleotides are TGTGCCAGCAGTTTAGGCGGGTTAAAGGAAAAACTGTTTTTT. Protein product: CASSLGGLKEKLFF.

V is TRBV27 and J is TRBJ2-1; possibly TRBD1 for D (5 bases). The CDR3 totals 12 residues. Germline values: CDR1 MNHEY, CDR2 SMNVEV (reference sequence). V lost 8 bases, J lost 7 bases, and 12 bases lay in between. The CDR3 is CASHKGLNEQFF. The DNA for the CDR3 is TGTGCCAGCCACAAGGGGTTAAATGAGCAGTTCTTC.

CDR3 protein: CASYAAGGASGGYTF. The CDR3 DNA sequence: TGTGCCAGCTACGCGGCAGGGGGCGCATCCGGTGGCTACACCTTC. This chain uses TRBV6-5 with TRBJ1-2; 8 positions agree with TRBD1. After removal of 8 bases from V and 7 bases from J, the junction contained 15 bases not matched to a gene. Germline CDR1 MNHEY, CDR2 SVGAGI. There are 15 residues in the CDR3.

The rearrangement links TRBV27 to TRBJ1-1; the D gene is possibly TRBD1 (5 bases). CDR1 is MNHEY and CDR2 is SMNVEV in the germline V gene (reference sequence). Trimming pared 1 base from V and 11 bases from J, leaving 11 bases between. The CDR3 length is 12 residues. CDR3 sequence reads: CASSLLGGGAFF. The CDR3 nucleotides are TGTGCCAGCAGTTTATTGGGGGGTGGGGCTTTCTTT.

The chain couples TRBV18 to TRBJ1-5; D not certain. This CDR3 region has 13 residues. Germline loops: CDR1 KGHSH, CDR2 LQKENI. Trimming removed 3 bases at V and 7 bases at J, with 10 bases between. CDR3 nucleotides: TGTGCCAGCTCACCCGAGGAGAGCCAGCCCCAGCATTTT. Encoded protein: CASSPEESQPQHF.

The V call is TRBV28, the J call TRBJ2-3; 10 positions match TRBD2. Germline CDR1 and CDR2: MDHEN and SYDVKM. This CDR3 is built from 14 residues. Unmatched junction bases numbered 11, after V lost 6 bases and J lost 11 bases. For the CDR3, the DNA is TGTGCCAGCAGATCGGGACTAGCGTCCAGGTGGCAGTATTTT. Protein product: CASRSGLASRWQYF.

This chain connects TRBV7-2 to TRBJ2-7, with D possibly being TRBD2 (5 bases). Germline V CDR1 and CDR2: SGHTA, FQGNSA. Trimming cost V 1 base and J 4 bases, with 11 bases left between them. This CDR3 has 14 residues. The CDR3 region has the DNA TGTGCCAGCAGCTTAGGAGGGATTGGATACGAGCAGTACTTC. As protein: CASSLGGIGYEQYF.

The rearrangement links TRBV19 to TRBJ2-1; D possibly corresponds to TRBD1 (6 bases). This CDR3 is 14 amino acids long. Deletions cut 4 bases from V and 4 bases from J, with 11 bases between. Germline assignment: CDR1 LNHDA and CDR2 SQIVND (reference sequence). CDR3 nucleotides: TGTGCCAGTAGTACGGACAGCTCGTACAATGAGCAGTTCTTC. Amino acids: CASSTDSSYNEQFF.